These 13 T cell receptor beta chains came from one sample sequenced in a study of T cells in localized non-small cell lung cancer. Assay used: immunoSEQ multiplex PCR; TCRdb lists only in-frame clones, some missing. The table shows approximately 1,600 clones, with roughly 25% occurring only once. Material: lung tumor tissue, obtained before any cancer treatment. Source of these receptors: a woman between 35 and 75 years old with stage III lung adenocarcinoma.

The chain employs TRBV5-1 and TRBJ2-7; TRBD2 is a possible D gene (5 bases). Trimming removed 4 bases from V and 2 bases from J, with 19 bases in between. The length of the CDR3 is 16 residues. Germline CDR1 is SGHRS and CDR2 is YFSETQ. The CDR3 here is CASSPSGRGGTYEQYF. CDR3 bases: TGCGCCAGCAGCCCTTCGGGGAGAGGAGGAACCTACGAGCAGTACTTC.

This clone is medium-sized (0.01 to 0.1%) by share. The chain recombines TRBV4-1 with TRBJ2-5; TRBD2 might be the D (6 bases). Trimming shortened V by 4 bases and J by 4 bases, and 13 bases separated the two germline ends. The CDR3 covers 14 residues. Germline V CDR1 and CDR2: MGHRA, YSYEKL. This CDR3 is CASSPMDYRETQYF. CDR3 DNA: TGCGCCAGCAGCCCTATGGACTATCGAGAGACCCAGTACTTC.

The chain joins TRBV10-3 to TRBJ2-1; 7 nucleotides match TRBD2. This CDR3 is 17 amino acids long. J lost 4 bases, V lost 0 bases, and 9 bases had no gene match. Looked up from germline, CDR1 is ENHRY and CDR2 is SYGVKD. The CDR3 loop reads CAISESESGTDYNEQFF. CDR3 in DNA: TGTGCCATCAGTGAGTCAGAGAGCGGGACCGATTACAATGAGCAGTTCTTC.

This chain links TRBV6-8 with TRBJ1-1, with D uncertain. The CDR3 is 14 residues long. With 6 bases removed from V and 3 bases from J, the gap between germline ends came to 14 bases. The germline CDR1 and CDR2 sequences are MNHGY and SAAAGT. DNA for the CDR3: TGTGCCAGCAGATGGGCCCTGAGGGACACTGAAGCTTTCTTT. Translating it yields CASRWALRDTEAFF.

This clone was observed a few times. This sequence joins TRBV4-1 and TRBJ1-2; 8 nucleotides line up with TRBD1. CDR3 length: 15 amino acids. From germline, CDR1 is MGHRA and CDR2 YSYEKL. With 1 base clipped from V and 2 bases from J, the junction kept 3 bases outside the gene matches. The CDR3 sequence: CASSQGQGANYGYTF. The CDR3 bases are TGCGCCAGCAGCCAAGGGCAGGGGGCAAACTATGGCTACACCTTC.

This chain links TRBV7-5 with TRBJ1-4. TRBV7-5 is shown as a pseudogene. The CDR3 totals 16 residues. The CDR3 loop is CASSPTPFATNEKLFF. The CDR3 DNA is TGTGCCAGCAGCCCCACCCCGTTTGCAACTAATGAAAAACTGTTTTTT.

This clone was picked up a small number of times. The chain has TRBV6-8 and TRBJ2-7; 14 bases map to TRBD2. V gave up 6 bases and J gave up 4 bases; unmatched junction bases: 5. Looked up from germline, CDR1 is MNHGY and CDR2 is SAAAGT. The CDR3 contains 15 residues. The CDR3 spells CASSRTSGGPYEQYF. The CDR3, as DNA: TGTGCCAGCAGCCGGACTAGCGGGGGGCCATACGAGCAGTACTTC.

By share of the sample, this clone is medium-sized. V and J are TRBV23-1 and TRBJ1-5; D perhaps matches TRBD1 (5 bases). TRBV23-1 is an ORF; its function is uncertain. CDR3 length: 16 amino acids. Trimming took 6 bases from V and 2 from J, leaving 17 bases between them. CDR3 DNA: TGCGCCAGCAGCCAAGATATGAGGGGTGGCAATCAGCCCCAGCATTTT. Its protein product is CASSQDMRGGNQPQHF.

This clone has more than one count but fewer than ten. The J gene is TRBJ1-5, the V gene TRBV19; D possibly corresponds to TRBD1 (5 bases). V lost 3 bases and J lost 3, with 12 bases in between. Looked up from germline, CDR1 is LNHDA and CDR2 is SQIVND (reference sequence). This CDR3 comprises 15 residues. The CDR3 DNA is TGTGCCAGTAGTATCCGGGACGGCGACAATCAGCCCCAGCATTTT. Amino acid sequence: CASSIRDGDNQPQHF.

V is TRBV9 and J is TRBJ2-1, with D possibly being TRBD2 (7 bases). This CDR3 is 12 amino acids long. From germline, CDR1 is SGDLS and CDR2 YYNGEE. V was clipped by 6 bases and J by 12 bases, with 16 bases between them. The CDR3 bases are TGTGCCAGCAACGGGGAGGGGGTCGTGCAGTTCTTC. Translation gives CASNGEGVVQFF.

The gene calls are TRBV6-8 and TRBJ1-2; 9 bases fit TRBD1. After removal of 6 bases from V and 6 bases from J, the junction contained 5 bases not matched to a gene. Germline V gene sequence: CDR1 MNHGY, CDR2 SAAAGT. The CDR3 covers 13 residues. CDR3 residues: CASRDRGVDGYTF. The CDR3 DNA is TGTGCCAGCAGGGACAGGGGAGTCGATGGCTACACCTTC.

In its sample, this clone was seen a few times. The V and J genes are TRBV11-3 and TRBJ2-3; D not resolved. This CDR3 comprises 14 residues. Germline V gene lookup returns CDR1 SGHNT and CDR2 YENEEA. The ends were cut back, 5 bases at V and 0 bases at J, with 9 bases in the middle. DNA for the CDR3: TGTGCCAGCAGCCCCAGCCCCAGCACAGATACGCAGTATTTT. It is translated as CASSPSPSTDTQYF.

This clone has only a few counts. The gene calls are TRBV6-8 and TRBJ1-5; TRBD1 is a possible D gene (5 bases). V lost 4 bases and J 3 bases, leaving 16 bases between the germline ends. Germline V gives CDR1 MNHGY, CDR2 SAAAGT. This CDR3 has 16 amino acids. The CDR3 loop is CASSWGGGSANQPQHF. Here the CDR3 DNA reads TGTGCCAGCAGTTGGGGTGGGGGGTCAGCCAATCAGCCCCAGCATTTT.